The rows below give T cell receptor beta chains drawn from one sample of a study of shared T cell receptors in the human thymus. The repertoire was sequenced with immunoSEQ multiplex PCR; TCRdb's copy has only in-frame clones and lacks some. The table has hundreds of thousands of clones, 87% seen once. The same sample was also used in a study of human thymus T cells.

The sequenced material came from thymocytes. These receptors were taken from a boy younger than two with a congenital heart defect. Each CDR3 is given with its conserved first and last residue. The D gene is left open where the match is weak. Expanded clones get a size class; other rows say once, few or many, or leave the size out.

clone_size	v_call	j_call	d_call	cdr3_nt	cdr3_aa
few	TRBV25-1	TRBJ2-7	NA	TGTGCCAGCCGCGGTAGCACCGAGCAGTACTTC	CASRGSTEQYF
NA	TRBV27	TRBJ1-5	TRBD1	TGTGCCAGCAGTTCGACAGGGAGTGGTAGCAATCAGCCCCAGCATTTT	CASSSTGSGSNQPQHF
NA	TRBV4-3	TRBJ1-1	TRBD1	TGCGCCAGCAGCCAAGCAGGGGGCGTGACCACCCCCCTTGAAGCTTTCTTT	CASSQAGGVTTPLEAFF
NA	TRBV6-1	TRBJ2-7	NA	TGTGCCAGCAGTGAAGCCCCGACAGGGGAGGGCTACGAGCAGTACTTC	CASSEAPTGEGYEQYF
NA	TRBV5-1	TRBJ2-1	NA	TGCGCCAGCAGCTTAACAGCCTACAATGAGCAGTTCTTC	CASSLTAYNEQFF
NA	TRBV7-2	TRBJ2-6	NA	TGTGCCAGCTCGTTAGCGTGCGACTCTGGGGCCAACGTCCTGACTTTC	CASSLACDSGANVLTF
NA	TRBV4-3	TRBJ2-7	TRBD2	TGCGCCAGCAGCCACACGCCACTAGCGGGAGTGCCTTCGAGCTCCTACGAGCAGTACTTC	CASSHTPLAGVPSSSYEQYF
once	TRBV9	TRBJ2-2	TRBD2	TGTGCCAGCTCTCCCGGAGGACTAGCGGGGGGGCGGAGCGGGGAGCTGTTTTTT	CASSPGGLAGGRSGELFF
once	TRBV7-8	TRBJ1-4	NA	TGTGCCAGCAGCTTCTATAGCGCACAGGGTGGAATTGAGGAACTGTTTTTT	CASSFYSAQGGIEELFF
NA	TRBV30	TRBJ1-2	NA	TGTGCCTGGAGTGAGGATGACACAAAAAAGATTAACTATGGCTACACCTTC	CAWSEDDTKKINYGYTF
once	TRBV6-4	TRBJ1-1	NA	TGTGCCAGCAGTGCCGATGCGGGAGTTGGGGGGATCGTCAACACTGAAGCTTTCTTT	CASSADAGVGGIVNTEAFF
NA	TRBV27	TRBJ2-3	NA	TGTGCCAGCGGGGGACAAGATACGCAGTATTTT	CASGGQDTQYF
NA	TRBV13	TRBJ2-5	TRBD1	TGTGCCAGCAGTCACGGACAGGGAGAGACCCAGTACTTC	CASSHGQGETQYF
few	TRBV7-6	TRBJ1-6	NA	TGTGCCAGCAGCCGCAGCACAGCTGGGAATTCACCCCTCCACTTT	CASSRSTAGNSPLHF
NA	TRBV7-2	TRBJ1-5	NA	TGTGCCAGCAGCCACGGGAGAGGCAATCAGCCCCAGCATTTT	CASSHGRGNQPQHF
NA	TRBV14	TRBJ2-7	NA	TGTGCCAGCAGCCAAGCGGGGGAGGCCCTCTCCTACGAGCAGTACTTC	CASSQAGEALSYEQYF
NA	TRBV5-4	TRBJ2-3	NA	TGTGCCAGCAGCTTGGAGGGACACTTAATCACAGATACGCAGTATTTT	CASSLEGHLITDTQYF
NA	TRBV5-1	TRBJ1-1	TRBD1	TGCGCCAGCAGCTTGACAAGACAGGGGGTTTCGGTCACTGAAGCTTTCTTT	CASSLTRQGVSVTEAFF
NA	TRBV28	TRBJ1-6	TRBD1	TGTGCCAGCAGTTTAGGACAGGGAGGTTCACCCCTCCACTTT	CASSLGQGGSPLHF
NA	TRBV4-1	TRBJ2-1	TRBD2	TGCGCCAGCAGCCACCGAAGACCGGGACTAGTCCACAATGAGCAGTTCTTC	CASSHRRPGLVHNEQFF
NA	TRBV19	TRBJ2-7	NA	TGTGCCAGTCAACACGGACTGGGCTCCTACGAGCAGTACTTC	CASQHGLGSYEQYF
NA	TRBV5-6	TRBJ2-1	NA	TGTGCCAGCAGTGGTGAAAGCCCGAATCTCAATGAGCAGTTCTTC	CASSGESPNLNEQFF
NA	TRBV11-2	TRBJ2-3	NA	TGTGCCAGCAGCCCACCCCGGGAGATCACAGATACGCAGTATTTT	CASSPPREITDTQYF
few	TRBV5-6	TRBJ1-1	NA	TGTGCCAGCAGCTTGGTAAGGGGCGCTTTCTTT	CASSLVRGAFF
NA	TRBV4-1	TRBJ2-7	NA	TGCGCCAGCAAGCTACGGGGTACAGATCCCCCTTACGAGCAGTACTTC	CASKLRGTDPPYEQYF
NA	TRBV28	TRBJ1-3	TRBD1	TGTGCCCATACAGGGGGGGCGTCTGGAAACACCATATATTTT	CAHTGGASGNTIYF
NA	TRBV28	TRBJ1-3	NA	NA	CASSFGAGTGATNISGNTIYF
NA	TRBV5-5	TRBJ2-7	TRBD2	TGTGCCAGCAGCTTGGCCGGGGGGGAGGCCCACGAGCAGTACTTC	CASSLAGGEAHEQYF
few	TRBV4-3	TRBJ1-1	NA	TGCGCCAGCAGCCAAGACACCGGGATCAGCGATGCTTTCTTT	CASSQDTGISDAFF
NA	TRBV9	TRBJ2-1	NA	TGTGCCAGCAGCGTAGGACGGGCGGGGAACAATGAGCAGTTCTTC	CASSVGRAGNNEQFF
NA	TRBV19	TRBJ2-5	TRBD1	TGTGCCAGTAGTATAGGGGAGACAGGGGGCCTGGAGACCCAGTACTTC	CASSIGETGGLETQYF
few	TRBV6-6	TRBJ2-7	TRBD1	TGTGCCAGCAGCAACTCGACAGGGTTAAGTTTGCAGTACTTC	CASSNSTGLSLQYF
NA	TRBV5-6	TRBJ2-7	NA	TGTGCCAGCAGCCCGACTGCAGGGGTCGAATACGAGCAGTACTTC	CASSPTAGVEYEQYF
NA	TRBV27	TRBJ2-5	NA	TGTGCCAGCAGTTCCGGAGAGACCCAGTACTTC	CASSSGETQYF
NA	TRBV20-1	TRBJ1-4	NA	TGCAGTGCTAGACGCGATGAAAAACTGTTTTTT	CSARRDEKLFF
NA	TRBV5-1	TRBJ2-1	TRBD2	TGCGCCAGCAGCCCATCGACTAGCGGGACCAATGAGCAGTTCTTC	CASSPSTSGTNEQFF
NA	TRBV7-2	TRBJ1-1	TRBD1	TGTGCCAGCAGCTTAGCCGGGACAGGGGGAGAAGCTTTCTTT	CASSLAGTGGEAFF
NA	TRBV6-5	TRBJ2-1	TRBD1	TGTGCCAGCCGGGACAGCCCCATCCCCTACAATGAGCAGTTCTTC	CASRDSPIPYNEQFF
once	TRBV5-4	TRBJ2-2	NA	TGTGCCAGCAGCTACGGTGATCCGGGACACCCGAACACCGGGGAGCTGTTTTTT	CASSYGDPGHPNTGELFF
NA	TRBV6-6	TRBJ1-2	TRBD1	TGTGCCAGCAGGTACCGGGACAGGGAGAAAGGCTACACCTTC	CASRYRDREKGYTF
once	TRBV5-8	TRBJ1-4	TRBD1	TGTACCAGCAGCTTGGAGGACAGGGAGTCCTGGCCCGAAAAACTGTTTTTT	CTSSLEDRESWPEKLFF
few	TRBV6-6	TRBJ1-6	NA	TGTGCCAGCAGTTACGGGGCCAGGTTTGCCTCACCCCTCCACTTT	CASSYGARFASPLHF
NA	TRBV7-8	TRBJ2-1	NA	TGTGCCAGCAGCTTAGCGCAGGTGGGAGGACTATACAATGAGCAGTTCTTC	CASSLAQVGGLYNEQFF
once	TRBV28	TRBJ2-1	TRBD1	TGTGCCAGCAGTTCGGGGCAGGGGACAGGGGGCTCGAATGAGCAGTTCTTC	CASSSGQGTGGSNEQFF
NA	TRBV28	TRBJ1-2	NA	TGTGCCAGCGTAAAAAAAATAACCGGGACAACTCCACTCTATGGCTACACCTTC	CASVKKITGTTPLYGYTF
NA	TRBV19	TRBJ2-7	NA	TGTGCCAGTAGTGATGGAAGCAGGCCCTACGAGCAGTACTTC	CASSDGSRPYEQYF
NA	TRBV5-1	TRBJ2-1	TRBD1	TGCGCCAGCAGCTACGGTGGGACAGGGACCCACAATGAGCAGTTCTTC	CASSYGGTGTHNEQFF
NA	TRBV7-8	TRBJ2-5	TRBD2	TGTGCCAGCAGCCGGGGACTAGCGGGAGATTATGGAGAGACCCAGTACTTC	CASSRGLAGDYGETQYF
NA	TRBV28	TRBJ2-2	NA	TGTGCCAGCAGTTCGGCTTTAAATGGGCACAACGGGGAGCTGTTTTTT	CASSSALNGHNGELFF
NA	TRBV7-9	TRBJ1-2	NA	TGTGCCAGCAGCTTAAACCAGACAGGTATTGGCTACACCTTC	CASSLNQTGIGYTF